The entry below describes one T cell receptor (beta chain). Antigen unknown. Repertoires were generated with immunoSEQ multiplex PCR, while TCRdb's copy carries only in-frame clones and drops some. The sample contains approximately 110,000 clones, around 89% of which appear only once. This sample stems from a study of T cell responses to AZD1222 COVID-19 vaccine. Findings and caveats of the study: The study found vaccine-associated CD4 TCRs spanning spike, dominant at 160-218 and 743-854.

The germline V gene encodes CDR1 DFQATT and CDR2 SNEGSKA (reference sequence). V gave up 8 bases and J gave up 6 bases, with 14 bases separating them. There are 11 residues in the CDR3. The sequence came from an adult in good health. This rearrangement joins TRBV20-1 to TRBJ2-7; D not resolved. Sequencing used peripheral blood, obtained on day 0 of AZD1222 vaccination. CDR3 residues: CSCLKGPEQYF. The CDR3 bases are TGCAGTTGCTTAAAAGGGCCCGAGCAGTACTTC.